Following are 8 T cell receptor beta chains from one sample sequenced in a study of blood T cells in healthy people across ages. Using a J-beta primer mix together with a sample-barcoded 5' primer, a second PCR was run for roughly 6 to 11 cycles. Via MiXCR, TCRdb re-called the 5' RACE reads, giving one row per CDR3 protein. The sample shows 650,000 to 800,000 distinct CDR3 sequences, under 45% of them seen only once. Source material: blood. The receptors shown here come from a man between 60 and 75 years old in good health.

This clonotype was detected ten times or more. This chain joins TRBV7-2 and TRBJ2-7, with a tentative D call TRBD2 (5 bases). V lost 3 bases to trimming and J lost 5 bases, with 8 bases between them. Germline CDR1 SGHTA, CDR2 FQGNSA. This CDR3 is built from 12 residues. The CDR3 DNA sequence: TGTGCCAGCAGCTTTGCCGGGAACGAGCAGTACTTC. The encoded protein is CASSFAGNEQYF. Full variable domain (outside the CDR3, taken from reference TRBV7-2 and TRBJ2-7): GAGVSQSPSNKVTEKGKDVELRCDPISGHTALYWYRQSLGQGLEFLIYFQGNSAPDKSGLPSDRFSAERTGGSVSTLTIQRTQQEDSAVYLCASSFAGNEQYFGPGTRLTVT.

This clonotype was observed a single time. The gene calls are TRBV11-3 and TRBJ2-1, with D unresolved. The CDR3 has 13 residues. V was clipped by 6 bases and J by 8 bases, with 14 bases between them. Germline V lookup: CDR1 SGHNT, CDR2 YENEEA. In DNA form, the CDR3 reads TGTGCCAGCAGGCAGTCCCATGGGGATGAGCAGTTCTTC. It translates to CASRQSHGDEQFF.

The chain has TRBV4-2 and TRBJ2-3; tentative D call: TRBD2 (5 bases). The V gene's germline CDR1 is LGHNA and CDR2 YNFKEQ. The CDR3 runs to 21 residues. Trimming stripped 0 bases from V and 5 bases from J, with 30 bases between. The CDR3 loop is CASSQDFPSNRVSGHRDTQYF. In nucleotides, the CDR3 is TGTGCCAGCAGCCAAGACTTTCCGTCAAATAGGGTCAGCGGTCACAGAGATACGCAGTATTTT.

The chain employs TRBV20-1 and TRBJ2-5, with unresolved D. Trimming took 0 bases from V and 5 from J, leaving 10 bases between them. Germline loops: CDR1 DFQATT, CDR2 SNEGSKA (reference sequence). The CDR3 is made up of 13 amino acids. The CDR3 protein is CSARDYERETQYF. The CDR3, as DNA: TGCAGTGCTAGAGATTACGAAAGGGAGACCCAGTACTTC.

The chain links TRBV3-1 to TRBJ1-2; TRBD1 is a possible D gene (6 bases). CDR1 is LGHDT, CDR2 YNNKEL, per germline (reference sequence). The V end lost 0 bases, the J end lost 0 bases, and 11 bases lay between the germline ends. CDR3 size: 16 residues. The CDR3 sequence: CASSQEGGHANYGYTF. The DNA for the CDR3 is TGTGCCAGCAGCCAAGAGGGGGGACATGCTAACTATGGCTACACCTTC.

The chain employs TRBV7-2 and TRBJ2-1, with 8 bases aligning to TRBD2. Losses at the gene ends were 5 bases for V and 7 bases for J; bases not matched to a gene: 10. CDR3 length equals 15 residues. From germline, CDR1 is SGHTA and CDR2 FQGNSA. The CDR3 region is CASSPRSGGNNEQFF. CDR3 nucleotides: TGTGCCAGCAGCCCACGGTCGGGGGGGAATAATGAGCAGTTCTTC.

The genes are TRBV12-3 or TRBV12-4 and TRBJ1-1; possibly TRBD1 for D (6 bases). CDR3 length: 14 residues. The ends were cut back, 6 bases at V and 3 bases at J, with 14 bases in the middle. The CDR3: CASSPTGLYTEAFF. The CDR3 nucleotides are TGTGCCAGCAGCCCAACAGGGCTGTACACTGAAGCTTTCTTT.

This clonotype was observed a handful of times. J is TRBJ1-1 and V is TRBV7-2, with unresolved D. Germline CDR1 and CDR2: SGHTA and FQGNSA. V gave up 5 bases and J gave up 7 bases, with 11 bases separating them. The CDR3 sequence is 12 residues long. DNA of the CDR3: TGTGCCAGCAGCCCGGATTTTATTGAAGCTTTCTTT. Its protein is CASSPDFIEAFF. Based on the CDR3 plus reference TRBV7-2 and TRBJ1-1, the full variable domain is GAGVSQSPSNKVTEKGKDVELRCDPISGHTALYWYRQSLGQGLEFLIYFQGNSAPDKSGLPSDRFSAERTGGSVSTLTIQRTQQEDSAVYLCASSPDFIEAFFGQGTRLTVV.